The subject of this entry is one T cell receptor beta chain. Its antigen remains unknown. What was amplified from RNA transcripts were TCR beta CDR3 regions. First-round RT-PCR of the TCR CDR3 relied on the HTBI primer set. MiXCR, run by TCRdb on the multiplex PCR reads, gives a single entry per CDR3 protein. This sample yields around 600,000 distinct CDR3 sequences, of which 13% to 15% are seen a single time; roughly an eighth belongs to the top ten. The source of the sample is a study of T cells in Graves' hyperthyroidism and ophthalmopathy. Overall study findings and caveats: Ophthalmopathy was told apart from stable hyperthyroidism by a 13 V-J model. Blood shared most expanded thyroid clonotypes above 0.001.

This TCR came from a woman in her forties or fifties with Graves' ophthalmopathy. The sample was blood.

CDR3 coding DNA: TGTGCCAGCAGCTTAGGTCTGGGGACAGGGGGCGTTCGATATGAAAAACTGTTTTTT. Translated: CASSLGLGTGGVRYEKLFF. The chain joins TRBV7-9 to TRBJ1-4; TRBD1 aligns across 12 bases. CDR1 and CDR2 from the germline V gene are SEHNR and FQNEAQ (reference sequence). Trimming took 1 base from V and 6 from J; bases not matched to a gene: 12. The CDR3 contains 19 residues.